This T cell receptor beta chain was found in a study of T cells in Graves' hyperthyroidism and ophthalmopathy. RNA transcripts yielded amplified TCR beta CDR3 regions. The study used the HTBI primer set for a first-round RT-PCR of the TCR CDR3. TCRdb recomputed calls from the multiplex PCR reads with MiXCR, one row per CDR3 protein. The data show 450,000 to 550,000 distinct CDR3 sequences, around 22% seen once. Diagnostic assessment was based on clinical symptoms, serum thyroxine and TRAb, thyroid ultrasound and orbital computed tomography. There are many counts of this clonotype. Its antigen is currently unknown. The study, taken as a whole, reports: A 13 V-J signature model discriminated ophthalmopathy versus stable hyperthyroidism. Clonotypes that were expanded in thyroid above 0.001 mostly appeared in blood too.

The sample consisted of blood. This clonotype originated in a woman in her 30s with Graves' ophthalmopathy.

The CDR3 reads CASSLVPANYEQYF. The CDR3 DNA reads TGTGCCAGCAGCTTGGTTCCGGCGAACTACGAGCAGTACTTC. The chain joins TRBV5-8 to TRBJ2-7; no reliable D call. CDR1 and CDR2 from the germline V gene are SGHTS and YDEGEE. Between the trimmed V and J ends, which lost 0 bases and 3 bases, there was a span of 10 bases. The CDR3 sequence is 14 residues long.